What follows are 20 T cell receptor beta chains derived from one specimen sequenced in a study of blood T cell repertoires in COVID-19. TCRdb's table, derived via immunoSEQ multiplex PCR, lists solely in-frame clones and lacks some. The sample has about 220,000 clones; 75% to 85% are singletons. The material sequenced was peripheral blood. Receptor source: a woman in her seventies with COVID-19, enrolled during active disease.

The chain combines TRBV2 with TRBJ1-1; 7 positions agree with TRBD1. Germline values: CDR1 SNHLY, CDR2 FYNNEI. The J segment lost 3 bases and the V segment lost 6 bases, leaving 4 bases of the junction unmatched. The CDR3 contains 13 residues. The DNA of the CDR3 is TGTGCCAGCAGGGAGGACAGGTACACTGAAGCTTTCTTT. It translates to CASREDRYTEAFF.

The J gene is TRBJ1-2, the V gene TRBV19, with a weak D call TRBD1 (6 bases). The length of the CDR3 is 16 residues. Germline CDR1 reads LNHDA; CDR2 reads SQIVND (reference sequence). V lost 3 bases, J lost 2 bases, and 16 bases lay in between. The CDR3 DNA reads as TGTGCCAGTAGTATCCGGACAGCGACTCTAAACTATGGCTACACCTTC. Its protein product is CASSIRTATLNYGYTF.

The J gene is TRBJ2-3, the V gene TRBV24-1, with D maybe TRBD1 (6 bases). In germline, CDR1 is KGHDR, CDR2 SFDVKD. This CDR3 has 13 amino acids. The V and J ends lost 6 bases and 3 bases respectively, with 9 bases between them. The CDR3 DNA reads as TGTGCCACCAGTCCACAGGGAACAGATACGCAGTATTTT. It is translated as CATSPQGTDTQYF.

This chain joins TRBV5-1 and TRBJ2-2; D unresolved. The CDR3 runs 14 residues. Trimming removed 4 bases from V and 5 bases from J, with 12 bases in between. Germline assignment: CDR1 SGHRS and CDR2 YFSETQ. The CDR3 reads CASSPLVRTGELFF. The CDR3 region has the DNA TGCGCCAGCAGCCCATTAGTACGAACCGGGGAGCTGTTTTTT.

This chain connects TRBV5-4 to TRBJ1-1; maybe TRBD1 (6 bases). Germline V gene sequence: CDR1 SGHNT, CDR2 YYREEE (reference sequence). The V end lost 3 bases, the J end lost 5 bases, and 17 bases lay between the germline ends. The CDR3 totals 15 residues. The CDR3 region has the DNA TGTGCCAGCAGCTCGCAGGGGAAGCCAGGGACTGAAGCTTTCTTT. Its translation: CASSSQGKPGTEAFF.

This clone was counted a single time. This chain uses TRBV29-1 with TRBJ2-2; 7 bases line up with TRBD1. Germline trimming cut 4 bases from V and 6 bases from J; bases unmatched to any gene: 2. CDR3 size: 12 residues. CDR1 SQVTM and CDR2 ANQGSEA come from the germline V gene. The CDR3 is CSVGQGPGELFF. CDR3 nucleotides: TGCAGCGTTGGACAGGGTCCCGGGGAGCTGTTTTTT.

This chain joins TRBV28 and TRBJ1-2; no firm D call. V shed 4 bases and J shed 12 bases, with 12 bases lying between them. CDR1 MDHEN and CDR2 SYDVKM come from the germline V gene. The CDR3 sequence is 11 residues long. For the CDR3, the DNA is TGTGCCAGCAGTTCGCCTACCTCTCACACCTTC. This sequence encodes CASSSPTSHTF.

The gene calls are TRBV5-1 and TRBJ1-4; no reliable D call. CDR1 is SGHRS and CDR2 is YFSETQ in the germline V gene. This CDR3 contains 14 residues. V gave up 3 bases and J gave up 4 bases, with 10 bases separating them. The CDR3: CASSWGAINEKLFF. The CDR3 DNA reads as TGCGCCAGCAGCTGGGGAGCGATTAATGAAAAACTGTTTTTT.

The rearrangement links TRBV24-1 to TRBJ1-4; the D is unclear. The V gene's germline CDR1 is KGHDR and CDR2 SFDVKD. The CDR3 is 12 amino acids. Trimming took off 4 bases at V and 4 bases at J, with 3 bases between the two ends. The CDR3 region has the DNA TGTGCCACCAGTGACGTTAATGAAAAACTGTTTTTT. Protein product: CATSDVNEKLFF.

This chain uses TRBV28 with TRBJ2-1; 8 bases align to TRBD2. The V gene end was trimmed by 8 bases and the J gene end by 8 bases; junction bases not matched to a gene: 8. Per germline, CDR1 MDHEN and CDR2 SYDVKM. CDR3 size: 13 residues. CDR3 nucleotides: TGTGCCAGCGAGCGGGAGAGCACCCATGAGCAGTTCTTC. Translating it yields CASERESTHEQFF.

This clone was detected once. The V call is TRBV18, the J call TRBJ2-3; D is possibly TRBD2 (7 bases). Germline lookup yields CDR1 KGHSH and CDR2 LQKENI. This CDR3 is built from 14 residues. Trimming took 3 bases from V and 6 from J, leaving 13 bases between them. The CDR3 loop reads CASSPPGGLDTQYF. Here the CDR3 DNA reads TGTGCCAGCTCACCGCCGGGGGGCTTGGATACGCAGTATTTT.

The chain employs TRBV7-9 and TRBJ2-3; 7 bases line up with TRBD2. Germline assignment: CDR1 SEHNR and CDR2 FQNEAQ (reference sequence). The CDR3 contains 14 residues. Unmatched junction bases numbered 1, after V lost 1 base and J lost 3 bases. In nucleotides, the CDR3 is TGTGCCAGCAGCTTAGGAGCGGGGACAGATACGCAGTATTTT. Protein product: CASSLGAGTDTQYF. The full variable domain, rest sourced from reference TRBV7-9 and TRBJ2-3, is DTGVSQNPRHKITKRGQNVTFRCDPISEHNRLYWYRQTLGQGPEFLTYFQNEAQLEKSRLLSDRFSAERPKGSFSTLEIQRTEQGDSAMYLCASSLGAGTDTQYFGPGTRLTVL.

The V and J genes are TRBV25-1 and TRBJ1-2; no clear D gene. The CDR3 is made up of 15 amino acids. Trimming took off 5 bases at V and 0 bases at J, with 13 bases between the two ends. Germline V lookup: CDR1 MGHDK, CDR2 SYGVNS. In nucleotides, the CDR3 is TGTGCCAGCAGTCTGTCTCTGGCAGCTAACTATGGCTACACCTTC. It is translated as CASSLSLAANYGYTF.

The V call is TRBV14, the J call TRBJ2-7, with 10 bases lining up with TRBD2. V was clipped by 5 bases and J by 6 bases; unmatched bases: 7. From germline, CDR1 is SGHDN and CDR2 FVKESK. The CDR3 runs 14 residues. The CDR3 spells CASSVASGSREQYF. The CDR3 DNA sequence: TGTGCCAGCAGCGTCGCTAGCGGGAGTCGCGAGCAGTACTTC.

The rearrangement links TRBV19 to TRBJ1-6; D perhaps matches TRBD1 (6 bases). Trimming cost V 9 bases and J 5 bases, with 11 bases left between them. The CDR3 is 13 residues long. The germline gives CDR1 LNHDA, CDR2 SQIVND (reference sequence). CDR3 amino acids: CASLGQNNSPLHF. CDR3 nucleotide sequence: TGTGCCAGCCTCGGACAGAATAATTCACCCCTCCACTTT.

The chain recombines TRBV5-1 with TRBJ2-2, with TRBD2 identical over 12 bases. With V trimmed by 3 bases and J by 7 bases, 10 bases remained unmatched. Germline V gene data show CDR1 as SGHRS and CDR2 as YFSETQ. The CDR3 consists of 17 residues. The CDR3 DNA reads as TGCGCCAGCAGCTCCCTCTCTAGCGGGAGGGCGAGCGGGGAGCTGTTTTTT. This gives the protein CASSSLSSGRASGELFF.

In DNA, the CDR3 is TGCAGCGCCGCCTTGCCAGGGGCGGAAGAGACCCAGTACTTC. It translates to CSAALPGAEETQYF. The chain has TRBV29-1 and TRBJ2-5, with a possible D match to TRBD1 (6 bases). With 7 bases removed from V and 3 bases from J, the gap between germline ends came to 18 bases. CDR1 SQVTM and CDR2 ANQGSEA come from the germline V gene. The CDR3 is 14 residues long.

This clone was found a few times. The J gene is TRBJ1-2, the V gene TRBV28; TRBD1 matches at 9 bases. CDR1 and CDR2 from the germline V gene are MDHEN and SYDVKM. The CDR3 has 14 residues. The V segment lost 5 bases and the J segment 9 bases; nucleotides outside the gene matches: 10. The DNA for the CDR3 is TGTGCCAGCAGTCTCCGGGACAGGGCTTATAGCTACACCTTC. Protein: CASSLRDRAYSYTF.

The chain carries TRBV19 and TRBJ2-6, with 11 bases aligning to TRBD1. This CDR3 has 15 residues. CDR1 LNHDA and CDR2 SQIVND come from the germline V gene (reference sequence). The trim removed 11 bases at V and 4 bases at J, leaving 7 bases unmatched. The CDR3 DNA sequence: TGTGCCTGTTGGGACAGGGGGGCGGGGGCCAACGTCCTGACTTTC. Its translation: CACWDRGAGANVLTF.

The V gene is TRBV6-5, the J gene TRBJ1-1; D possibly corresponds to TRBD1 (6 bases). Germline V gene lookup returns CDR1 MNHEY and CDR2 SVGAGI. V was trimmed by 8 bases and J by 1 base, leaving 17 bases between them. The CDR3 covers 15 residues. CDR3 sequence reads: CASGRPGTPNTEAFF. DNA for the CDR3: TGTGCCAGCGGCCGACCAGGGACACCGAACACTGAAGCTTTCTTT.